This TCR beta chain is from a study of PD-L1 blockade in urothelial cancer. About the study: Once treatment had started, blood was analyzed at 3 weeks (second dose) and again at 6 weeks. General study results and limits: Larger 3-week expansion of tumor-associated blood clones was seen in durable-benefit patients.

The CDR3 runs 15 residues. CDR1 SGHTA and CDR2 FQGTGA come from the germline V gene. V lost 9 bases and J lost 1; bases outside the gene matches: 9. Clones were sequenced by immunoSEQ multiplex PCR, and TCRdb holds only the in-frame ones, with some missing. The table lists some 31,000 clones, 80% to 90% of them singletons. Remarks on this clone: The antigen is not known.

As for time point: peripheral blood 6 weeks after treatment start. The patients had locally advanced or metastatic urothelial carcinoma. Here the sequenced sample was PBMCs, taken around atezolizumab (anti-PD-L1) treatment. The sequence was collected from a man between 65 and 79 years old with urothelial cancer. V is TRBV7-3 and J is TRBJ2-1, with 7 bases fitting TRBD1. In DNA form, the CDR3 reads TGTGCCAGTAGCCCTGACAGGGCGTCCTACAATGAGCAGTTCTTC. Residues: CASSPDRASYNEQFF.